The TCR beta chain under discussion was sequenced for a study of spatial heterogeneity in lung cancer. TCRdb reprocessed the 5' RACE reads via MiXCR and lists one record per CDR3 protein. The repertoire holds around 4,000 distinct CDR3 sequences, with around 9% as singletons. Stated time point: sample taken at primary tumor resection. The input material, whole RNA from tumor, nontumor lung or frozen PBMC, was sequenced unsorted. Study observations and caveats: The study found that expanded intratumoral alpha and beta TCR counts tracked tumor mutation counts.

This clonotype has just a few counts. Its antigen is unknown. Trimming stripped 4 bases from V and 2 bases from J, with 15 bases between. CDR3 size: 16 residues. From germline, CDR1 is SGHDN and CDR2 FVKESK. The chain combines TRBV14 with TRBJ2-1; maybe TRBD1 (7 bases). The sequences come from lung tumor tissue, collected at surgery. This clonotype originated in a male donor with early-stage non-small cell lung cancer. The chain's CDR3 is CASSRGTAVPYNEQFF. The CDR3, as DNA: TGTGCCAGCAGCCGCGGGACAGCTGTTCCCTACAATGAGCAGTTCTTC.